Given below is one T cell receptor (beta chain) in context. It has no known antigen specificity. Base qualities are not recorded, but no much larger clone differs from it by a single base. Each donor gave one peripheral blood draw, approximately 110 mL on average, collected into heparinised tubes. Using a panel that included CD45RO, CCR7, CD25, CD127, CD95 and CD27, naive, central memory, regulatory and stem cell-like memory CD4+ T cells were sorted on a BD FACSAria II. A purity above 98% was achieved for all sorted populations. PBMCs were separated immediately by Lymphoprep density gradient centrifugation and were stained directly, without being cultured. So that batch effects would be minimized, each experiment stained and sorted samples in pairs, pairing one healthy donor with one patient. This specimen belongs to a study of beta chain features in type 1 diabetes (dated by TCRdb to 2016 to 2018). For the wider study: Mean age, gender distribution, total cell number and subset yield did not differ between patients and healthy donors. A total of approximately 99,000,000 sorted cells were examined across all samples, and RNA yield correlated strongly with the number of cells per subset. The study compared the TCRB repertoires of sorted circulating CD4+ T cell subsets in recently diagnosed type 1 diabetes patients with those in matched healthy donors. Whereas all 30 or so donors provided naive and central memory subsets, regulatory and stem cell-like memory subsets were isolated from just 8 patients and about eight healthy donors. Study-level results and caveats: Shorter templates might be favored by PCR, yet because patient and control samples were amplified and corrected together, any such skew would affect both groups equally. Because cDNA rather than genomic DNA was sequenced, highly expressing activated cells could have been over-represented, although no difference in activation and CD3 levels was found between groups. At VDJ recombination sites, type 1 diabetes patients had fewer insertions and more deleted nucleotides, which implies abnormalities in thymic rearrangement. A moderate but significant shortening of TCRB CDR3 length was observed in type 1 diabetes patients in all four CD4+ subsets. Only small numbers of individuals were included in the HLA sub-analyses, which left unresolved whether HLA type had any influence on TCRB rearrangement. Naive, central memory and regulatory TCRB repertoires appeared to be more similar among patients than among healthy donors.

The entire isolated RNA was reverse transcribed using the High Capacity cDNA Reverse Transcription Kit, and thus expressed TCRB transcripts were sequenced. Deep immunoSEQ sequencing was applied to naive, central memory and regulatory T cell samples, giving an average of approximately 4 million total reads per sample. Sorted cells were lysed in RLT buffer, and RNA was extracted using DNase-treated RNeasy Micro or Mini kits according to cell number. To prevent cross-contamination, every cell subset was processed on its own, while patient and healthy donor samples were processed together. The immunoSEQ multiplex PCR was used to amplify TCRB sequences from cDNA, generating 87-bp fragments that spanned the CDR3 region. The amplicons were sequenced using the Illumina HiSeq platform. As for the original processing: Synthetic template baselines were used to correct PCR bias computationally, reads within Hamming distance 2 were collapsed, and singletons that could not be merged were discarded. Reads were aligned against IMGT so that V, D and J genes, CDR3 length and insertions or deletions at six rearrangement sites could be assigned. Within each subset, clonotype counts were normalized to sorted cell number, and only after that were true diversity and Gini coefficients computed with the tcR R package. The overlap coefficient, calculated on TCRB nucleotide sequences, was used to quantify repertoire sharing. Out-of-frame TCRB sequences from naive cells were analyzed to stand in for the pre-selection repertoire. TCRdb took this table from immuneACCESS and kept in-frame rearrangements with V and J called. Such tables lack part of the clones; where checked against another copy, unresolved V genes explain under half of the gap, and the rest is unexplained. Clone size and the V and J calls come from that table; the DNA yielded D and trimming. The table for this sample lists 200,000 to 250,000 clones; around 65% of them were counted only once. Around 0.05% of the sample is held by the ten biggest clonotypes.

V is pared back by 0 bases and J by 6 bases, with 9 bases lying between the germline termini. CDR1 is given as GTSNPN and CDR2 as SVGIG, both from the germline V gene (reference sequence). From the cysteine through the phenylalanine, the CDR3 covers 13 amino acids. Left in the record is the CDR3 DNA by itself, 39 bases read in frame from the first base. Sequenced sample: naive CD4+ T cells from blood. In light of the paper, this sample's cell subset or site label describes: true naive CD4+ T cells. The V and J genes are TRBV30 and TRBJ2-1, with the D gene call left open. The sequence derives from a man aged 25 to 40 in good health. Read as DNA, the sequence is TGTGCCTGGAGTGTACGCCTCCGCAATGAGCAGTTCTTC. It is translated as CAWSVRLRNEQFF.